This T cell receptor beta chain was found in a study of T cell changes during pregnancy in multiple sclerosis. The assay was immunoSEQ multiplex PCR, and TCRdb's table has in-frame clones only and misses some. The repertoire includes roughly 88,000 clones, 92% of them detected once, and more than 1.5% sits in the top ten. This CDR3 is built from 13 residues. The ends were cut back, 4 bases at V and 5 bases at J, with 11 bases in the middle. Germline V lookup: CDR1 WNHNN, CDR2 SYGVQD (reference sequence). Sequencing used peripheral blood, obtained in the first trimester of pregnancy. The TCR comes from a female donor with multiple sclerosis, enrolled in a pregnancy study. V and J are TRBV10-1 and TRBJ1-2, with a possible D match to TRBD1 (5 bases). DNA of the CDR3: TGCGCCAGCAGTGGAGGGACTGCGTATGGCTACACCTTC. This translates into CASSGGTAYGYTF.